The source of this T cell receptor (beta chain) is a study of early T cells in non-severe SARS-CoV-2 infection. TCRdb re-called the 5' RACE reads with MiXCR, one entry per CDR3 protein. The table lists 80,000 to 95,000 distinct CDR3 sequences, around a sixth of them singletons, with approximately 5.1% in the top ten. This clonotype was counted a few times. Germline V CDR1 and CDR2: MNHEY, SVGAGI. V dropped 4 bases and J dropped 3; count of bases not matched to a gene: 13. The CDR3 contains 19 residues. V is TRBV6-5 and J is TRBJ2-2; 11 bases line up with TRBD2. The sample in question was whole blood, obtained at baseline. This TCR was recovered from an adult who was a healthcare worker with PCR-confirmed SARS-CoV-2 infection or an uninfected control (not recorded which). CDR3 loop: CASSLGVTSGNLYTGELFF. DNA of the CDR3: TGTGCCAGCAGTTTAGGGGTGACTAGCGGGAACCTATACACCGGGGAGCTGTTTTTT.